The 20 T cell receptor beta chains presented below share a single source sample, sequenced in a study of blood T cells in healthy people across ages. For the second PCR, which ran for about 6 to 12 cycles, a sample-barcoded 5' primer and a J-beta primer mix were used. TCRdb re-analysed the 5' RACE reads in MiXCR, keeping a single row per CDR3 protein. This table has 650,000 to 950,000 distinct CDR3 sequences, under 45% appearing once. The source material was blood. These receptors were collected from a man aged 55 to 70 in good health.

In its sample, this clonotype was seen a few times. The J gene is TRBJ2-3, the V gene TRBV7-2; 10 bases fit TRBD2. V lost 5 bases, J lost 2 bases, and 7 bases stayed unmatched. The CDR3 is made up of 16 amino acids. Germline V lookup: CDR1 SGHTA, CDR2 FQGNSA. CDR3 DNA: TGTGCCAGCAGCCGCTGGACTAGCGGAAACACAGATACGCAGTATTTT. It translates to CASSRWTSGNTDTQYF.

The chain has TRBV7-9 and TRBJ2-5; D not certain. Germline V gives CDR1 SEHNR, CDR2 FQNEAQ (reference sequence). The CDR3 runs to 13 residues. V was cut by 5 bases and J by 5 bases, with 12 bases left in between. The CDR3 is CASSVLVGETQYF. For the CDR3, the DNA is TGTGCCAGCAGCGTACTGGTCGGGGAGACCCAGTACTTC. Using reference TRBV7-9 and TRBJ2-5 for the parts outside the CDR3, the full variable domain is DTGVSQNPRHKITKRGQNVTFRCDPISEHNRLYWYRQTLGQGPEFLTYFQNEAQLEKSRLLSDRFSAERPKGSFSTLEIQRTEQGDSAMYLCASSVLVGETQYFGPGTRLLVL.

V gene TRBV12-3 or TRBV12-4 combines with J gene TRBJ2-5; 8 bases align to TRBD1. This CDR3 has 13 residues. J gave up 11 bases and V 5 bases, and 10 bases lay outside the gene matches. DNA of the CDR3: TGTGCCAGCAGTATCCGGGACAGGCCTCAGCAGTACTTC. Amino acids: CASSIRDRPQQYF.

The chain uses TRBV7-9 and TRBJ2-7, with D unclear. This CDR3 contains 14 residues. Trimming stripped 5 bases from V and 3 bases from J, with 14 bases between. Germline CDR1 SEHNR, CDR2 FQNEAQ (reference sequence). CDR3 residues: CASSPIGPFYEQYF. Written as DNA, the CDR3 is TGTGCCAGCAGCCCCATAGGTCCGTTCTACGAGCAGTACTTC.

A few counts support this clonotype. Written as DNA, the CDR3 is TGCAGCGTTGAATCAGGGAACACTGAAGCTTTCTTT. As protein: CSVESGNTEAFF. This chain links TRBV29-1 with TRBJ1-1, with unresolved D. Germline V CDR1 and CDR2: SQVTM, ANQGSEA. Trimming stripped 2 bases from V and 1 base from J, with 5 bases between. The CDR3 length is 12 residues. The full variable domain, in which reference TRBV29-1 and TRBJ1-1 provide the parts outside the CDR3, is SAVISQKPSRDICQRGTSLTIQCQVDSQVTMMFWYRQQPGQSLTLIATANQGSEATYESGFVIDKFPISRPNLTFSTLTVSNMSPEDSSIYLCSVESGNTEAFFGQGTRLTVV.

The gene calls are TRBV24-1 and TRBJ2-5; 10 bases are a match to TRBD1. CDR3 length: 16 amino acids. Germline lookup yields CDR1 KGHDR and CDR2 SFDVKD. V shed 4 bases and J 4 bases; nucleotides not matched to a gene: 8. The CDR3 here is CATSDPGQGILETQYF. The CDR3 DNA reads as TGTGCCACCAGTGACCCGGGACAGGGGATCCTAGAGACCCAGTACTTC.

CDR3 residues: CASSPFIGEQFF. The CDR3 bases are TGTGCCAGCAGCCCTTTTATAGGTGAGCAGTTCTTC. The rearrangement joins TRBV7-2 to TRBJ2-1; no firm D call. The CDR3 has 12 residues. The V end was cut by 5 bases, the J end by 9 bases, with 11 bases between. CDR1 is SGHTA, CDR2 FQGNSA, per germline.

CDR3 region: CASARQGAGKLFF. CDR3 nucleotides: TGTGCCAGCGCCCGACAGGGGGCTGGAAAACTGTTTTTT. J is TRBJ1-4 and V is TRBV3-1; 10 bases are shared with TRBD1. CDR3 length: 13 residues. V dropped 8 bases and J dropped 10; count of bases not matched to a gene: 7. Germline CDR1 reads LGHDT; CDR2 reads YNNKEL (reference sequence).

This rearrangement joins TRBV20-1 to TRBJ2-7; TRBD2 matches at 10 bases. CDR1 is DFQATT and CDR2 is SNEGSKA in the germline V gene (reference sequence). This CDR3 is built from 14 residues. J lost 7 bases, V lost 5 bases, and 11 bases had no gene match. CDR3 residues: CSAPGVAGGGEQYF. For the CDR3, the DNA is TGCAGTGCTCCCGGAGTAGCGGGGGGAGGGGAGCAGTACTTC.

This chain joins TRBV12-3 or TRBV12-4 and TRBJ2-3; 7 positions agree with TRBD1. The CDR3 has 15 residues. Losses at the gene ends were 4 bases for V and 6 bases for J; bases not matched to a gene: 10. Here the CDR3 DNA reads TGTGCCAGCAGTTCGATGACAGGGAAAGGGGATACGCAGTATTTT. Residues: CASSSMTGKGDTQYF.

This chain uses TRBV4-1 with TRBJ2-4; D gene uncertain. The V end lost 2 bases, the J end lost 2 bases, and 13 bases lay between the germline ends. There are 16 residues in the CDR3. Germline loops: CDR1 MGHRA, CDR2 YSYEKL. CDR3 bases: TGCGCCAGCAGCCAACTCACGTCCCTTCCCAAAAACATTCAGTACTTC. It translates to CASSQLTSLPKNIQYF.

This clonotype was detected only a few times. The chain recombines TRBV7-9 with TRBJ2-1; possible D gene TRBD1, 6 bases. The V end lost 5 bases, the J end lost 7 bases, and 18 bases lay between the germline ends. This CDR3 spans 15 amino acids. From germline, CDR1 is SEHNR and CDR2 FQNEAQ (reference sequence). Here the CDR3 DNA reads TGTGCCAGCAGCAATAAAGCCGGGACACGGAATGAGCAGTTCTTC. Protein sequence: CASSNKAGTRNEQFF.

The gene calls are TRBV15 and TRBJ2-1; D tentatively reads TRBD1 or TRBD2 (6 bases each). This CDR3 comprises 16 residues. Trimming pared 0 bases from V and 13 bases from J, leaving 22 bases between. From germline, CDR1 is LNHNV and CDR2 YYDKDF (reference sequence). For the CDR3, the DNA is TGTGCCACCAGCAGAGAAAGGGGGGCCATTCAGGAGACCCAGTTCTTC. Translation gives CATSRERGAIQETQFF.

This clonotype was detected only a few times. The rearrangement uses TRBV12-3 or TRBV12-4 and TRBJ2-4; D uncertain. V lost 3 bases, J lost 10 bases, and 19 bases lay in between. There are 15 residues in the CDR3. This chain's CDR3 is CASSLSATGSRIQYF. The CDR3 nucleotides are TGTGCCAGCAGTTTGAGTGCCACCGGATCTCGGATTCAGTACTTC.

Regarding this clonotype: A much larger clone is a single base away; this may be a read error. The chain has TRBV20-1 and TRBJ2-1; D is unclear. The CDR3 is 14 amino acids. V dropped 6 bases and J dropped 5 bases, with 17 bases sitting between them. The germline V gene has CDR1 DFQATT and CDR2 SNEGSKA (reference sequence). This CDR3 reads CSARNPKFHNEQFF. The CDR3 region has the DNA TGCAGTGCCCGAAATCCGAAGTTTCACAATGAGCAGTTCTTC.

In its sample, this clonotype was seen a few times. The gene calls are TRBV7-9 and TRBJ2-1; TRBD2 matches 13 bases. The V and J ends lost 1 base and 8 bases, in that order; junction bases with no gene match: 5. The CDR3 totals 16 residues. Germline V gives CDR1 SEHNR, CDR2 FQNEAQ (reference sequence). This chain's CDR3 is CASSLVLGLAGHEQFF. CDR3 DNA sequence: TGTGCCAGCAGCTTAGTTTTGGGACTAGCGGGGCATGAGCAGTTCTTC.

This clonotype was seen more than once but under ten times. This chain uses TRBV9 with TRBJ2-4; 7 positions agree with TRBD2. Looked up from germline, CDR1 is SGDLS and CDR2 is YYNGEE. V was pared by 4 bases and J by 6 bases, with 7 bases of the junction left unmatched. CDR3 length equals 14 residues. The CDR3 reads CASSSGLVGNIQYF. The CDR3 DNA reads as TGTGCCAGCAGCTCCGGACTAGTGGGAAACATTCAGTACTTC.

This sequence joins TRBV29-1 and TRBJ2-1, with D possibly being TRBD2 (5 bases). Trimming stripped 7 bases from V and 13 bases from J, with 20 bases between. The CDR3 is made up of 12 amino acids. Germline V gene sequence: CDR1 SQVTM, CDR2 ANQGSEA. The CDR3 nucleotides read TGCAGCGCCGGGAAGAGTGGCGAGACCCAGTTCTTC. Amino acid sequence: CSAGKSGETQFF.

This chain links TRBV9 with TRBJ1-1, with D tentatively TRBD1 (6 bases). This CDR3 region has 14 residues. Germline values: CDR1 SGDLS, CDR2 YYNGEE. Trimming left V 3 bases short and J 5 bases short, with 14 bases between. CDR3 loop: CASSAEGGRTEAFF. DNA for the CDR3: TGTGCCAGCAGCGCAGAGGGGGGGCGGACTGAAGCTTTCTTT.

V usage is TRBV7-2 and J usage is TRBJ2-6; TRBD2 agrees at 7 bases. The V segment lost 5 bases and the J segment 3 bases; nucleotides outside the gene matches: 7. In germline, CDR1 is SGHTA, CDR2 FQGNSA. The CDR3 runs to 16 residues. Here the CDR3 DNA reads TGTGCCAGCAGCATACGAACGGGGGGTGGGGCCAACGTCCTGACTTTC. Residues: CASSIRTGGGANVLTF.